These 10 T cell receptor beta chains came from one sample sequenced in a study of Graves' ophthalmopathy and Graves' hyperthyroidism. The TCR beta CDR3 regions underwent amplification from RNA transcripts. The first round was an RT-PCR with HTBI primers, and the second round was a multiplex PCR. TCRdb fed the multiplex PCR reads into MiXCR, producing one record per CDR3 protein. The sample includes roughly 50,000 distinct CDR3 sequences, approximately 47% of them seen just once. Source material: peripheral blood. Every receptor here comes from an adult woman with Graves' ophthalmopathy.

The chain uses TRBV14 and TRBJ1-1; D uncertain. The CDR3 covers 12 residues. The germline V gene encodes CDR1 SGHDN and CDR2 FVKESK. Trimming pared 6 bases from V and 7 bases from J, leaving 12 bases between. CDR3 sequence (DNA): TGTGCCAGCAGGAGGACCGGTAATGAAGCTTTCTTT. Its protein product is CASRRTGNEAFF.

Details on this clonotype: At one boundary the junction diverges from the germline segment, which might be a read error. This sequence joins TRBV3-1 and TRBJ1-3; no clear D. CDR1 and CDR2 from the germline V gene are LGHDT and YNNKEL (reference sequence). The CDR3 spans 13 residues. CDR3 nucleotides: TGTGGCAGCAGCCGAGAAGGGTGGAACACCATATATTTT. It encodes CGSSREGWNTIYF.

The table lists this clonotype with many counts. V gene TRBV20-1 combines with J gene TRBJ2-7, with D uncertain. The CDR3 is made up of 16 amino acids. The germline V gene encodes CDR1 DFQATT and CDR2 SNEGSKA (reference sequence). The germline V and J ends were trimmed by 5 bases and 0 bases, with 20 bases remaining between them. The CDR3: CSAGIRDLASSYEQYF. CDR3 sequence (DNA): TGCAGTGCTGGAATTAGAGACCTTGCTAGCTCCTACGAGCAGTACTTC.

Worth noting for this clonotype: The junction and the germline gene differ at one end; a read error may be behind it. This chain joins TRBV10-2 and TRBJ1-2; TRBD1 is a possible D gene (5 bases). The CDR3 totals 14 residues. Germline-derived CDR1 and CDR2 are WSHSY and SAAADI. CDR3 bases: TGCGCCGGCAGTGAGAAGGGGATAGTCTATGGCTACACCTTT. Its protein is CAGSEKGIVYGYTF.

This clonotype was picked up many times. CDR3 DNA: TGTGCCAGCAGTACCCGTGGGGCCGTGGGTCAGCCCCAGCATTTT. Translating gives CASSTRGAVGQPQHF. The V and J genes are TRBV6-5 and TRBJ1-5, with D possibly matching TRBD1 (5 bases). V was trimmed by 5 bases and J by 6 bases, leaving 17 bases between them. CDR3 length equals 15 residues. Germline V gene sequence: CDR1 MNHEY, CDR2 SVGAGI.

This clonotype was detected only a few times. The chain has TRBV28 and TRBJ1-3; D remains unclear. The germline V gene has CDR1 MDHEN and CDR2 SYDVKM. V was trimmed by 3 bases and J by 0 bases, leaving 15 bases between them. The CDR3 runs 17 residues. The CDR3 DNA reads TGTGCCAGCAGTTTTTCCTTTGTAGACAACTCTGGAAACACCATATATTTT. Amino acids: CASSFSFVDNSGNTIYF.

CDR3 nucleotide sequence: TGTGCCACCAGCAGAGAAGGGGGGATAGGCGAGCAGCCCCAGCATTTT. It specifies CATSREGGIGEQPQHF. This chain joins TRBV15 and TRBJ1-5; possibly TRBD1 for D (6 bases). The germline gives CDR1 LNHNV, CDR2 YYDKDF (reference sequence). CDR3 size: 16 residues. V lost 0 bases and J 7 bases, leaving 16 bases between the germline ends.

This clonotype was seen once. This CDR3 is missing its conserved last phenylalanine or tryptophan, likely due to a read error. The chain couples TRBV19 to TRBJ1-4, with 7 bases identical to TRBD1. CDR1 and CDR2 (germline): LNHDA, SQIVND (reference sequence). Trimming took 7 bases from V and 7 from J; bases not matched to a gene: 9. The CDR3 sequence is 14 residues long. The CDR3 coding sequence is TGTGCCAGTAATCCCCGACAGGGAAGTGAAAAACTGTTTCTT. Translating it yields CASNPRQGSEKLFL.

The chain combines TRBV20-1 with TRBJ2-1, with D tentatively TRBD2 (6 bases). The germline V gene encodes CDR1 DFQATT and CDR2 SNEGSKA (reference sequence). This CDR3 comprises 13 residues. V was cut by 4 bases and J by 3 bases, with 10 bases left in between. Here the CDR3 reads CSAKGTFYNEQFF. CDR3 in DNA: TGCAGTGCTAAAGGGACTTTCTACAATGAGCAGTTCTTC.

In its sample, this clonotype was seen many times. The rearrangement links TRBV5-5 to TRBJ1-2, with a possible D match to TRBD1 (5 bases). The germline V gene encodes CDR1 SGHKS and CDR2 YYEKEE (reference sequence). The CDR3 sequence is 14 residues long. The ends were cut back, 0 bases at V and 2 bases at J, with 8 bases in the middle. CDR3 nucleotide sequence: TGTGCCAGCAGCTTGGATGGGGACAACTATGGCTACACCTTC. Encoded protein: CASSLDGDNYGYTF. Variable domain in full (rest from reference TRBV5-5 and TRBJ1-2): DAGVTQSPTHLIKTRGQQVTLRCSPISGHKSVSWYQQVLGQGPQFIFQYYEKEERGRGNFPDRFSARQFPNYSSELNVNALLLGDSALYLCASSLDGDNYGYTFGSGTRLTVV.